This T cell receptor (beta chain) was identified during a study of shared clonotypes between healthy human individuals. CD8 cells classed as naive were CD45RO-negative and positively selected for CCR7, excluding terminally differentiated effector memory CD45RA+ cells. Study-level points and caveats: Incompleteness in sorted-subset sequencing, despite large depth, was shown by rarefaction.

Several immunoSEQ plates received, in even portions, the genomic DNA of each subset. Sequencing was performed with immunoSEQ multiplex PCR; in TCRdb, only in-frame clones are kept and a portion is missing. The profile covers roughly 550,000 clones, with less than 97% appearing a single time and 0.11% taken by the ten largest. A note on this clone: As yet, its antigen is unknown.

The source is a woman between 25 and 40 years old in good health. Sequencing was carried out using naive CD8+ T cells sorted from blood.

In DNA, the CDR3 is TGTGCCAGCAGCTTAGGGGTTTTCACGGGACTCTACTACAATGAGCAGTTCTTC. Protein: CASSLGVFTGLYYNEQFF. The chain couples TRBV7-8 to TRBJ2-1, with a weak D call TRBD2 (6 bases). The CDR3 extends over 18 amino acids. V was trimmed by 1 base and J by 3 bases, leaving 19 bases between them. Looked up from germline, CDR1 is SGHVS and CDR2 is FQNEAQ. Variable domain in full (rest from reference TRBV7-8 and TRBJ2-1): GAGVSQSPRYKVAKRGQDVALRCDPISGHVSLFWYQQALGQGPEFLTYFQNEAQLDKSGLPSDRFFAERPEGSVSTLKIQRTQQEDSAVYLCASSLGVFTGLYYNEQFFGPGTRLTVL.